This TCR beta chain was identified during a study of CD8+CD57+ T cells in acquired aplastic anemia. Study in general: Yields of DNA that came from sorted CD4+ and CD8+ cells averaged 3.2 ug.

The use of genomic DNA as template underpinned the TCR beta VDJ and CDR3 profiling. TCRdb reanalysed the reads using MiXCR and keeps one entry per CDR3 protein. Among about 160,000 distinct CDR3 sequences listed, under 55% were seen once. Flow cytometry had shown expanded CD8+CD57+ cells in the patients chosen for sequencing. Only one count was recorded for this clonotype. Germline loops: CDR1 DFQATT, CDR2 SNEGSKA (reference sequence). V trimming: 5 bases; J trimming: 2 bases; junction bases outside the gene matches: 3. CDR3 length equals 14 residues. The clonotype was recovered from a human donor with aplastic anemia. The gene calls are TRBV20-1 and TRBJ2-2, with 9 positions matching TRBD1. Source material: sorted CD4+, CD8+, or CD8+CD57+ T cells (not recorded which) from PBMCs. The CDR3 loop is CSAGGQGNTGELFF. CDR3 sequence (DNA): TGCAGTGCTGGGGGACAGGGTAACACCGGGGAGCTGTTTTTT.